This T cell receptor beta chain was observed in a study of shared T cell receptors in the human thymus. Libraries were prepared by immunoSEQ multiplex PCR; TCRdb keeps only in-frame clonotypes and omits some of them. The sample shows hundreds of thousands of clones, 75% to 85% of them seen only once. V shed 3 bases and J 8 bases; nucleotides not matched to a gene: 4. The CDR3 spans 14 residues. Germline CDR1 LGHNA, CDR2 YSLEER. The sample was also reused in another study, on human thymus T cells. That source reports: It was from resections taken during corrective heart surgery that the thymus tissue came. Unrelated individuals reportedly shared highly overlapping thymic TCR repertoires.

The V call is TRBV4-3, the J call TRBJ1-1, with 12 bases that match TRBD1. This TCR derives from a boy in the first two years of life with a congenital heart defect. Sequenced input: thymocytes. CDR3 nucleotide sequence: TGCGCCAGCAGCCACGGGACAGGGGGCAGGGAAGCTTTCTTT. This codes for CASSHGTGGREAFF.